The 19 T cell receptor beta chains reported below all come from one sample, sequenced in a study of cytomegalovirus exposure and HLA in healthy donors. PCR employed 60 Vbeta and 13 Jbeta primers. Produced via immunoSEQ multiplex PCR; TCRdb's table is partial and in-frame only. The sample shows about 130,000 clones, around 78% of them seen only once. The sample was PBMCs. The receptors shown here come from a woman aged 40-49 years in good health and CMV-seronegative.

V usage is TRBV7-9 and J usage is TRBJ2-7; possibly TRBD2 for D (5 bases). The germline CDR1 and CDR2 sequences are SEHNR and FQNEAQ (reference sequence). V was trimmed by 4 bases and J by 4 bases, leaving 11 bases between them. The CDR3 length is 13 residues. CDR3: CASSSPGEYEQYF. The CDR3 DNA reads TGTGCCAGCAGCTCACCCGGGGAGTACGAGCAGTACTTC. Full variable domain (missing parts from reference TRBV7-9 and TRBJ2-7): DTGVSQNPRHKITKRGQNVTFRCDPISEHNRLYWYRQTLGQGPEFLTYFQNEAQLEKSRLLSDRFSAERPKGSFSTLEIQRTEQGDSAMYLCASSSPGEYEQYFGPGTRLTVT.

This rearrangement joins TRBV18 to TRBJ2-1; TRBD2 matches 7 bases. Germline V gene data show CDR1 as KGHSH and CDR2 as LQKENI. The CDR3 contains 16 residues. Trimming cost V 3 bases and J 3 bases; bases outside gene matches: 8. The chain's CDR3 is CASSPSRAGDYNEQFF. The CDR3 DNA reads TGTGCCAGCTCACCTAGCAGGGCGGGGGACTACAATGAGCAGTTCTTC.

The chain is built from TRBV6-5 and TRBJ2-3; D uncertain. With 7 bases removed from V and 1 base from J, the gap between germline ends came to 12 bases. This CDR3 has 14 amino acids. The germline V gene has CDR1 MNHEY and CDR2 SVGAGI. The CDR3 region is CASNRGPGTDTQYF. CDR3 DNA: TGTGCCAGCAACCGTGGGCCCGGCACAGATACGCAGTATTTT.

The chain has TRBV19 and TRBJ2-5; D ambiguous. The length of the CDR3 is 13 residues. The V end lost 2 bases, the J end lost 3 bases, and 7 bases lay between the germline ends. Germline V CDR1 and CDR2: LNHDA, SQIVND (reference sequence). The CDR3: CASSISGKETQYF. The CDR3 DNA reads TGTGCCAGTAGTATATCAGGAAAAGAGACCCAGTACTTC.

The CDR3 nucleotides are TGTGCCAGCAGTTTATGGCTCCAGGGAAAAGCTTTCTTT. Protein: CASSLWLQGKAFF. The chain is built from TRBV27 and TRBJ1-1; possibly TRBD1 for D (5 bases). Germline loops: CDR1 MNHEY, CDR2 SMNVEV (reference sequence). This CDR3 has 13 amino acids. V lost 1 base and J 9 bases, leaving 12 bases between the germline ends.

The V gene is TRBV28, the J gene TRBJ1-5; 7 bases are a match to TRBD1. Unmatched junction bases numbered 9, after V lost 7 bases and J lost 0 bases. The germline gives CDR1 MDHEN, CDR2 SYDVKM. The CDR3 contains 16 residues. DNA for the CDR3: TGTGCCAGCACCGAAGGGACAGCCTATAGCAATCAGCCCCAGCATTTT. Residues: CASTEGTAYSNQPQHF.

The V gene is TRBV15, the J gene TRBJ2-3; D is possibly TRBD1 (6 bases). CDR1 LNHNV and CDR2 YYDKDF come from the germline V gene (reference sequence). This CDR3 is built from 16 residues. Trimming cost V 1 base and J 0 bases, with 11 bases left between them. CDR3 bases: TGTGCCACCAGCAGAGTGGACAGAAAAAGCACAGATACGCAGTATTTT. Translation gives CATSRVDRKSTDTQYF.

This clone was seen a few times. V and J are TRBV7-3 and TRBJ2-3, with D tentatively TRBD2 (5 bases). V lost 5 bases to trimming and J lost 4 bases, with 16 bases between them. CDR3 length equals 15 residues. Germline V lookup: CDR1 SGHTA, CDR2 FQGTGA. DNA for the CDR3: TGTGCCAGCAGCCCCTGGACGGGCGGGCCAGATACGCAGTATTTT. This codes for CASSPWTGGPDTQYF.

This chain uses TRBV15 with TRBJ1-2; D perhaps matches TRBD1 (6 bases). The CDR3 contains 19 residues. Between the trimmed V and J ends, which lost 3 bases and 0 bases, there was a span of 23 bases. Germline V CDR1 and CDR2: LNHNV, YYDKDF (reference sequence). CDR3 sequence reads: CATSRGHREGFGSNYGYTF. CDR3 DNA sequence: TGTGCCACCAGCAGGGGACACAGGGAAGGTTTCGGATCTAACTATGGCTACACCTTC.

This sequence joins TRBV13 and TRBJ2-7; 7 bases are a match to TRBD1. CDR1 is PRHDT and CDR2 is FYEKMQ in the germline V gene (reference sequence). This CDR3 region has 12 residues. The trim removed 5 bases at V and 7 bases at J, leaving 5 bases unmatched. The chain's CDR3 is CASSQGGGEQYF. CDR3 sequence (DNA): TGTGCCAGCAGCCAAGGGGGCGGGGAGCAGTACTTC. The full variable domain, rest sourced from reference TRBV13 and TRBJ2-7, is AAGVIQSPRHLIKEKRETATLKCYPIPRHDTVYWYQQGPGQDPQFLISFYEKMQSDKGSIPDRFSAQQFSDYHSELNMSSLELGDSALYFCASSQGGGEQYFGPGTRLTVT.

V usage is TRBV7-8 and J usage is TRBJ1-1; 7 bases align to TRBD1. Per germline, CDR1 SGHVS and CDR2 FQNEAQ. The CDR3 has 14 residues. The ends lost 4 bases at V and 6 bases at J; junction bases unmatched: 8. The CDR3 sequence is CASSSYRGSAEAFF. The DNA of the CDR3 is TGTGCCAGCAGCTCATACAGGGGTTCCGCTGAAGCTTTCTTT.

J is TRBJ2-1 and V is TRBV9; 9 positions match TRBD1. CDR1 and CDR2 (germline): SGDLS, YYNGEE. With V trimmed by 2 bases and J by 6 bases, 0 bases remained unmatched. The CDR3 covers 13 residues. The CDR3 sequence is CASSVTGGNEQFF. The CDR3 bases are TGTGCCAGCAGCGTGACAGGGGGCAATGAGCAGTTCTTC. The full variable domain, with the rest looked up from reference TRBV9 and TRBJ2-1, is DSGVTQTPKHLITATGQRVTLRCSPRSGDLSVYWYQQSLDQGLQFLIQYYNGEERAKGNILERFSAQQFPDLHSELNLSSLELGDSALYFCASSVTGGNEQFFGPGTRLTVL.

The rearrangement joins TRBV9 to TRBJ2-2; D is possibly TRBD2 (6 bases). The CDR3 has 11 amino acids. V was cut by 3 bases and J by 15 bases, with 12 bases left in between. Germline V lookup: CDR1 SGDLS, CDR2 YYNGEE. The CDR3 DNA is TGTGCCAGCAGCGCGGGTGGGAGGATGTTTTTT. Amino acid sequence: CASSAGGRMFF.

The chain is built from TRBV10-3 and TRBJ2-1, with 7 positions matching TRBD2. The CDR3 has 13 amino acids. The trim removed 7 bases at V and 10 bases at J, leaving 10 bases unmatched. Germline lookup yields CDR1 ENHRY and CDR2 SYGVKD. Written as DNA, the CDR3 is TGTGCCATCAATTACGGACTAGGGGACGAGCAGTTCTTC. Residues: CAINYGLGDEQFF.

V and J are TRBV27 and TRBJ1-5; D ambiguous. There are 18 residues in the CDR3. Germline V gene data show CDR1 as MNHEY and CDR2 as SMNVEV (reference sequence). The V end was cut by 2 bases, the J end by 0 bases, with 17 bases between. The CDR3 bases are TGTGCCAGCAGTTTAACCCCCCAGGCGGGCGGTAGCAATCAGCCCCAGCATTTT. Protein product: CASSLTPQAGGSNQPQHF.

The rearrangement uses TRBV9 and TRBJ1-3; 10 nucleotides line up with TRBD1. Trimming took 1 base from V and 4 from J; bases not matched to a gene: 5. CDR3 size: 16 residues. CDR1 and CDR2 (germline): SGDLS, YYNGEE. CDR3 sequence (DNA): TGTGCCAGCAGCGTATCCGGACAGGGGGGCGGAAACACCATATATTTT. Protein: CASSVSGQGGGNTIYF.

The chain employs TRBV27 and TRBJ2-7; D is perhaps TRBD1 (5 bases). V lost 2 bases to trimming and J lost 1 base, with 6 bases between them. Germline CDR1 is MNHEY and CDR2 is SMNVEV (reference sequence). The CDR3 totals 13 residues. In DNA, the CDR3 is TGTGCCAGCAGTTTAGCAGGGTCCTACGAGCAGTACTTC. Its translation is CASSLAGSYEQYF.

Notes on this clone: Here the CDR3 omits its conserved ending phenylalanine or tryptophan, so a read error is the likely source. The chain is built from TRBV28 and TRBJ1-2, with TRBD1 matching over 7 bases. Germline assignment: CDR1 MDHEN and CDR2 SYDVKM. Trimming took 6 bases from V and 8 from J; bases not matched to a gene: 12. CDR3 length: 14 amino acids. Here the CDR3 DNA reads TGTGCCAGCAGCCCGGGACAGAGTTCTATCGGCTACACCTCC. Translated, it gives CASSPGQSSIGYTS.

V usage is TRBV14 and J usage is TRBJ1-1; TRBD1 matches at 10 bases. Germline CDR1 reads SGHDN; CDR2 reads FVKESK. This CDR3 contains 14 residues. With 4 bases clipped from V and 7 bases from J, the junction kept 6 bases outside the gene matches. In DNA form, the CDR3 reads TGTGCCAGCAGCCGTGACAGGGGGCTTGGTGAAGCTTTCTTT. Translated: CASSRDRGLGEAFF.